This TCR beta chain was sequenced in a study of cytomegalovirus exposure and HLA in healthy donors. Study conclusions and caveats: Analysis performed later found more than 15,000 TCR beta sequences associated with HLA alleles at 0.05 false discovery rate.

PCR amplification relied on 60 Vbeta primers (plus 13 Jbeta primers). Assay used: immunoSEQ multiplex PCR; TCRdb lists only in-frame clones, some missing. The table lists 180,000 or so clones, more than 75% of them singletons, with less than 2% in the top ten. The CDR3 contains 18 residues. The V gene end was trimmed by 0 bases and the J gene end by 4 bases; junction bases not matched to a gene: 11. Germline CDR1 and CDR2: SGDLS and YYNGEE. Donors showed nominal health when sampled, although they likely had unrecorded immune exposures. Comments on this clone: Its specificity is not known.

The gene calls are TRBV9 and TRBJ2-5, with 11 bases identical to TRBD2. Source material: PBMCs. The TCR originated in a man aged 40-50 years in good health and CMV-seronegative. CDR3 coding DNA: TGTGCCAGCAGCGTAGGAACCCACGTAGCGGGAGGGCCAGAGACCCAGTACTTC. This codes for CASSVGTHVAGGPETQYF.